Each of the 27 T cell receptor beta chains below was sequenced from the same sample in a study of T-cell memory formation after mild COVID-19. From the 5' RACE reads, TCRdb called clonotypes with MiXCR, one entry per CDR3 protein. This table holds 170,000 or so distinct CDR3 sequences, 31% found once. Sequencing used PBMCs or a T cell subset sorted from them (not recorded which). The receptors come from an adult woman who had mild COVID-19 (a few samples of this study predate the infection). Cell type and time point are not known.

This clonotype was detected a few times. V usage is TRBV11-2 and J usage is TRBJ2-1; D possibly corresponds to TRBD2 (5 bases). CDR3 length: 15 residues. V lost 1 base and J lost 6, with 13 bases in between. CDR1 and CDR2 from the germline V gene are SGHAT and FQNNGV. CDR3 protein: CASSLGTALGNEQFF. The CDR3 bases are TGTGCCAGCAGCTTAGGGACTGCACTCGGCAATGAGCAGTTCTTC.

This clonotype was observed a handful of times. The CDR3 loop reads CASSLDVDGYTF. In DNA, the CDR3 is TGTGCCAGCAGCTTGGACGTCGATGGCTACACCTTC. J is TRBJ1-2 and V is TRBV5-5, with D unclear. The ends were cut back, 0 bases at V and 6 bases at J, with 6 bases in the middle. This CDR3 has 12 residues. Germline CDR1 is SGHKS and CDR2 is YYEKEE (reference sequence).

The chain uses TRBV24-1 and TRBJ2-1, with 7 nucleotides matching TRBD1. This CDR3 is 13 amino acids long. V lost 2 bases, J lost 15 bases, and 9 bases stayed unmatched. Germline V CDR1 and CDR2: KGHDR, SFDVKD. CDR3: CATSDSLTGLAFF. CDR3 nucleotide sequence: TGTGCCACCAGTGATTCCCTGACAGGGCTAGCGTTCTTC.

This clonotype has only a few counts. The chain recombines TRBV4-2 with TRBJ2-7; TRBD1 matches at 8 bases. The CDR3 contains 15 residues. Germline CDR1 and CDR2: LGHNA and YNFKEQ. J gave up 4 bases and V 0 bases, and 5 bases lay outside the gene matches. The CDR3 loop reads CASSQEERTGYEQYF. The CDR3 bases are TGTGCCAGCAGCCAAGAGGAACGGACAGGGTACGAGCAGTACTTC.

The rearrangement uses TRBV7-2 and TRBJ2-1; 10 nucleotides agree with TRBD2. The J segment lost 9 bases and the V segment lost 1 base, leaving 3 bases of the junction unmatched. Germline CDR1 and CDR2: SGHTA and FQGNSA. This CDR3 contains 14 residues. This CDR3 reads CASSLEAGGIEQFF. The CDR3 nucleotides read TGTGCCAGCAGCTTAGAAGCGGGGGGGATTGAGCAGTTCTTC.

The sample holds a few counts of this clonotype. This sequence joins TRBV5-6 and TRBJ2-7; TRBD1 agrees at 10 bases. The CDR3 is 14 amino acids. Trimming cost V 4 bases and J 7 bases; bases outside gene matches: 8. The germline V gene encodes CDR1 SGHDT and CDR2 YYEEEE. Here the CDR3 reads CASSPGTGVLEQYF. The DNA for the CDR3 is TGTGCCAGCAGCCCAGGGACAGGGGTCCTGGAGCAGTACTTC. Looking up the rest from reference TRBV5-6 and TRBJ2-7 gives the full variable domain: DAGVTQSPTHLIKTRGQQVTLRCSPKSGHDTVSWYQQALGQGPQFIFQYYEEEERQRGNFPDRFSGHQFPNYSSELNVNALLLGDSALYLCASSPGTGVLEQYFGPGTRLTVT.

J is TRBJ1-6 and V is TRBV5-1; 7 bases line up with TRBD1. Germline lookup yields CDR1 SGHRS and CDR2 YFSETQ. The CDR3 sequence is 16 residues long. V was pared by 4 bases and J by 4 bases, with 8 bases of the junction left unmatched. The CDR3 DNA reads TGCGCCAGCAGCCCCACTGGACAGGTTTATAATTCACCCCTCCACTTT. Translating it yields CASSPTGQVYNSPLHF.

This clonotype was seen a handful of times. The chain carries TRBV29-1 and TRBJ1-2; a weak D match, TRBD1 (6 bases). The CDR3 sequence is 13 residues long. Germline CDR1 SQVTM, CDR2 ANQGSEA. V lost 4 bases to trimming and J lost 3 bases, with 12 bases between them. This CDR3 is CSVATGSDYGYTF. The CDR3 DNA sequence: TGCAGCGTTGCAACAGGGTCAGACTATGGCTACACCTTC.

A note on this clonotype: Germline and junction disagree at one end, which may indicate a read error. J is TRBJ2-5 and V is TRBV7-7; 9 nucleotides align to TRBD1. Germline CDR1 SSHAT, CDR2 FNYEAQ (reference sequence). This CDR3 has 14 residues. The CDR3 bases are TGTGCTAGCAGTCCCGACAGGGGGAAGGAGACCCAGTACTTC. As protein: CASSPDRGKETQYF.

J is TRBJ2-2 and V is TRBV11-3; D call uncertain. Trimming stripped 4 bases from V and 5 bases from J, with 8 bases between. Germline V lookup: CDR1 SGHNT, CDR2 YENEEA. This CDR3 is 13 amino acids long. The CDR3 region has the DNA TGTGCCAGCAGCTCACCCTTGACCGGGGAGCTGTTTTTT. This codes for CASSSPLTGELFF.

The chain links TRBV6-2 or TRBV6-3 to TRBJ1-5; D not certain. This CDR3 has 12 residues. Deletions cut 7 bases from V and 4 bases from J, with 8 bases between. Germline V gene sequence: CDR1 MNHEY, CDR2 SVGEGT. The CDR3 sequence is CASKGANQPQHF. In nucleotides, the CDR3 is TGTGCCAGCAAAGGTGCGAATCAGCCCCAGCATTTT.

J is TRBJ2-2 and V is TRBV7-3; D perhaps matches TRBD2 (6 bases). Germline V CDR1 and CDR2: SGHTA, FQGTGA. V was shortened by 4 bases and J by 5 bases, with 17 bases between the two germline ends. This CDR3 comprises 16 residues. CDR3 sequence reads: CASSSTGLRMTGELFF. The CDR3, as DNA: TGTGCCAGCAGCTCGACGGGACTTCGGATGACCGGGGAGCTGTTTTTT. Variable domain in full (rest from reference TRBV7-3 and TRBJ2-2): GAGVSQTPSNKVTEKGKYVELRCDPISGHTALYWYRQSLGQGPEFLIYFQGTGAADDSGLPNDRFFAVRPEGSVSTLKIQRTERGDSAVYLCASSSTGLRMTGELFFGEGSRLTVL.

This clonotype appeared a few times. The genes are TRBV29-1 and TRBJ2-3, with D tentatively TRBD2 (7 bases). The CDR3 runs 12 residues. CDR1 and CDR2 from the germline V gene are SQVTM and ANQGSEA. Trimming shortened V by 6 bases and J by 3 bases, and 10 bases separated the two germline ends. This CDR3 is CSVGGLTDTQYF. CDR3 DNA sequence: TGCAGCGTCGGGGGGCTAACAGATACGCAGTATTTT.

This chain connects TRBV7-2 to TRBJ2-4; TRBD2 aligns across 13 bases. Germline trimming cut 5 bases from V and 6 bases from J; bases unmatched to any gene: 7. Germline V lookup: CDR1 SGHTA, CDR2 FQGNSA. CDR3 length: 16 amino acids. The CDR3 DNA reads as TGTGCCAGCAGCGCGCGGACTAGCGGGAGTGGAAACATTCAGTACTTC. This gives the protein CASSARTSGSGNIQYF.

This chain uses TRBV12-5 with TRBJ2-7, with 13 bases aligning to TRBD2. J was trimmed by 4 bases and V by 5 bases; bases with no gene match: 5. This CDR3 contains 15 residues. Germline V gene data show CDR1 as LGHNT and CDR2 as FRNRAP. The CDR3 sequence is CASGTGLAGIYEQYF. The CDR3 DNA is TGTGCTAGTGGTACGGGACTAGCGGGGATTTACGAGCAGTACTTC.

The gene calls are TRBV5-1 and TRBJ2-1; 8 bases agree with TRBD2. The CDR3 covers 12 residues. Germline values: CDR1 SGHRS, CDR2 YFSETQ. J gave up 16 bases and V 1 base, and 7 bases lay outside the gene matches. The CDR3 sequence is CASSLPGTRAFF. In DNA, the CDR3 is TGCGCCAGCAGCTTGCCCGGGACTAGGGCCTTCTTC.

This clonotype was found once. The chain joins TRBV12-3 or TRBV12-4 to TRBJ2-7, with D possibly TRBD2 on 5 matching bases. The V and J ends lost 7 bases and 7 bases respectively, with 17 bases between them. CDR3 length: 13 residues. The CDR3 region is CASTPSRAEEQYF. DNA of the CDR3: TGTGCCAGCACACCCTCGAGGGCCGAAGAGCAGTACTTC.

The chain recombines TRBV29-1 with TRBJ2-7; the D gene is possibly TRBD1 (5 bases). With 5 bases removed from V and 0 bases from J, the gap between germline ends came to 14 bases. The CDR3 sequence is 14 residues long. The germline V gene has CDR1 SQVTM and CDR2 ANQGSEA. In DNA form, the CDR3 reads TGCAGCGTTATTCCAGGGTTGAGCTCCTACGAGCAGTACTTC. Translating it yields CSVIPGLSSYEQYF.

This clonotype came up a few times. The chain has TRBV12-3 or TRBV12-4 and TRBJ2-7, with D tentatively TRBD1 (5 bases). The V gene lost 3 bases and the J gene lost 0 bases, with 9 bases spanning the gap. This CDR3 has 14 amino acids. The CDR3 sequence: CASSLTAISYEQYF. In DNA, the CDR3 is TGTGCCAGCAGTTTGACAGCCATCTCCTACGAGCAGTACTTC.

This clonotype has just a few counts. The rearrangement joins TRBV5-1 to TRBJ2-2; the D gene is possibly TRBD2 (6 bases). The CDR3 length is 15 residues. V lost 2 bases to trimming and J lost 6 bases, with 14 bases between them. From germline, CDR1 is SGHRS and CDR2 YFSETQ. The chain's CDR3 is CASSFWSGESGELFF. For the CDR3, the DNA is TGCGCCAGCAGCTTCTGGTCGGGGGAGTCCGGGGAGCTGTTTTTT. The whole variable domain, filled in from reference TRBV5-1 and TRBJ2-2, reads KAGVTQTPRYLIKTRGQQVTLSCSPISGHRSVSWYQQTPGQGLQFLFEYFSETQRNKGNFPGRFSGRQFSNSRSEMNVSTLELGDSALYLCASSFWSGESGELFFGEGSRLTVL.

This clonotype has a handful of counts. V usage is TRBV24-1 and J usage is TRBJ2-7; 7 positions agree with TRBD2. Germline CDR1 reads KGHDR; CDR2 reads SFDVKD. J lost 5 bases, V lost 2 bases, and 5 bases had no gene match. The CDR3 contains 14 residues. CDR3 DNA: TGTGCCACCAGTGATTCCGGGAGGACGGACGAGCAGTACTTC. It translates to CATSDSGRTDEQYF.

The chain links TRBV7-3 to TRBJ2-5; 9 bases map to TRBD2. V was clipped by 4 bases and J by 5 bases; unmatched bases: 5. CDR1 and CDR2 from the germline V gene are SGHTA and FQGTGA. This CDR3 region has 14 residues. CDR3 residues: CASSSSGNAETQYF. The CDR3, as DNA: TGTGCCAGCAGCTCTAGCGGGAACGCGGAGACCCAGTACTTC. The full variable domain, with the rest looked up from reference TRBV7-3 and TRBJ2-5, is GAGVSQTPSNKVTEKGKYVELRCDPISGHTALYWYRQSLGQGPEFLIYFQGTGAADDSGLPNDRFFAVRPEGSVSTLKIQRTERGDSAVYLCASSSSGNAETQYFGPGTRLLVL.

The CDR3 loop reads CAISEDRGGYEQYF. The CDR3 DNA reads as TGTGCCATCAGTGAGGACAGGGGGGGCTACGAGCAGTACTTC. This chain joins TRBV10-3 and TRBJ2-7; the match to TRBD1 covers 9 bases. Germline CDR1 ENHRY, CDR2 SYGVKD. The length of the CDR3 is 14 residues. V shed 2 bases and J 3 bases; nucleotides not matched to a gene: 2.

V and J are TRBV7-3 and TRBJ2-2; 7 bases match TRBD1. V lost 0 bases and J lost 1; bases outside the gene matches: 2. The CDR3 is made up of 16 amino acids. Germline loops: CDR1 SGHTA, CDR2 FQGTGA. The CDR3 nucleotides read TGTGCCAGCAGCTTAACCGGGACAGTGAACACCGGGGAGCTGTTTTTT. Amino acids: CASSLTGTVNTGELFF.

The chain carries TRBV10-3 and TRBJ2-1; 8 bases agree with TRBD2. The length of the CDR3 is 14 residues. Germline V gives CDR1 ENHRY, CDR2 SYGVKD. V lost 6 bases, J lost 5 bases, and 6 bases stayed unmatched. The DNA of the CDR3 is TGTGCCATCAGGGGGGGACTAGAAAACAATGAGCAGTTCTTC. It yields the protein CAIRGGLENNEQFF.

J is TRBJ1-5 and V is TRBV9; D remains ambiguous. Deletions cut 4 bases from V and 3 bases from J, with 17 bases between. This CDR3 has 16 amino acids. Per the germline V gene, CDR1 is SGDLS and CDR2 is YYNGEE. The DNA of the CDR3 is TGTGCCAGCAGCCCCCCCCGCAGGTTATCCAATCAGCCCCAGCATTTT. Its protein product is CASSPPRRLSNQPQHF.

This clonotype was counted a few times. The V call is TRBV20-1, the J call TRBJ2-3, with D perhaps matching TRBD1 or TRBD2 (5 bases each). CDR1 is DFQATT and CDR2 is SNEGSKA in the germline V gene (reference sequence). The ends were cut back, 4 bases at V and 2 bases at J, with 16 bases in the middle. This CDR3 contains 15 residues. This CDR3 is CSATGATFNTDTQYF. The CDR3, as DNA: TGCAGTGCTACCGGGGCCACCTTTAACACAGATACGCAGTATTTT.